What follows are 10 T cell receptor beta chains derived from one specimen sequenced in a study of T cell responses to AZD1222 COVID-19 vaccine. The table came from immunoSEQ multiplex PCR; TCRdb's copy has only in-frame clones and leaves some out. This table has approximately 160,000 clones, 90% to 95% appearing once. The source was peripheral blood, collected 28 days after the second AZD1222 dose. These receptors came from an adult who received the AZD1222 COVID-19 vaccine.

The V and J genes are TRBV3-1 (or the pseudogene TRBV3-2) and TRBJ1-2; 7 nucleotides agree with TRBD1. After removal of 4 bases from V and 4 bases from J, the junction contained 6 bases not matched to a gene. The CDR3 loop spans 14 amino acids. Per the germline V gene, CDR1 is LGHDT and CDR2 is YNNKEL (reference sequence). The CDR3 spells CASSPSGQAYGYTF. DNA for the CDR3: TGTGCCAGCAGCCCTTCAGGACAGGCCTATGGCTACACCTTC.

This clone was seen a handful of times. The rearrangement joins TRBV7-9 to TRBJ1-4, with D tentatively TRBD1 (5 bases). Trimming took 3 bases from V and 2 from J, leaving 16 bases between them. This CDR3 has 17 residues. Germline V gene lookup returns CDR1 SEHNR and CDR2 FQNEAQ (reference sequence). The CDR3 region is CASSFVGAVETNEKLFF. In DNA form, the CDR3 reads TGTGCCAGCAGCTTTGTAGGGGCGGTGGAGACTAATGAAAAACTGTTTTTT.

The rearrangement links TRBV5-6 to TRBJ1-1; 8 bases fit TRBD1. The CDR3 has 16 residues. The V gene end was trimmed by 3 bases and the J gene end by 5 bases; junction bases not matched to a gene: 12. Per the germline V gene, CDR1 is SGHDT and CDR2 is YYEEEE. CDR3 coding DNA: TGTGCCAGCAGCTGGACAGGGCTGGAATTGGGAACTGAAGCTTTCTTT. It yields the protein CASSWTGLELGTEAFF.

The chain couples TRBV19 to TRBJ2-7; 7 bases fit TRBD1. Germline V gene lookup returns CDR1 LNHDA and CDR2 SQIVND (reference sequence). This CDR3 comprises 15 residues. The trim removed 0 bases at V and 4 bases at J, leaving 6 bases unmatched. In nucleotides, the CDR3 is TGTGCCAGTAGTATAGACGAGACAGGGAAGTACGAGCAGTACTTC. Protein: CASSIDETGKYEQYF.

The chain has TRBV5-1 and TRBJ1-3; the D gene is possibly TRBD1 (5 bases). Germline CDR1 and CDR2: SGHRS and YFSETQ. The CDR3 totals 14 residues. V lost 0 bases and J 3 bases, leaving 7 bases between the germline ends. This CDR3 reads CASSLVGVGNTIYF. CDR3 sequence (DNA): TGCGCCAGCAGCTTGGTGGGGGTTGGAAACACCATATATTTT.

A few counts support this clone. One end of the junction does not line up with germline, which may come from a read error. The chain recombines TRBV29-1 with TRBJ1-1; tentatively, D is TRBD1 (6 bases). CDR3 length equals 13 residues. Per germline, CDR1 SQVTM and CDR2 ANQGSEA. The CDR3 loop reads CSAEQGWGTEAFF. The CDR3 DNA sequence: TGCAGCGCTGAACAGGGCTGGGGCACTGAAGCTTTCTTT.

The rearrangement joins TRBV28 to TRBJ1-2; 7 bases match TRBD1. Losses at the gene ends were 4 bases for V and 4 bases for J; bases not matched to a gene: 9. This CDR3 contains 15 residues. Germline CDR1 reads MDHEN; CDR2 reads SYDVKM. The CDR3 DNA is TGTGCCAGCAGTTCACAGACGGGACAGATCTATGGCTACACCTTC. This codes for CASSSQTGQIYGYTF.

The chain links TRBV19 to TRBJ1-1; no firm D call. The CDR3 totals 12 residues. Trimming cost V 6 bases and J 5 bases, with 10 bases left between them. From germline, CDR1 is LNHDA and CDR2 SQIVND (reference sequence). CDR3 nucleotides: TGTGCCAGTAGCCCTAGGGCGACTGAAGCTTTCTTT. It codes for CASSPRATEAFF.

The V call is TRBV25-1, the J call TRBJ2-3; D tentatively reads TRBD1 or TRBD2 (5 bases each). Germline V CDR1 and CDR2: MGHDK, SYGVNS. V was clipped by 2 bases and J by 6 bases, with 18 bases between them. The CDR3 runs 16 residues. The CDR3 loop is CASSEARVGRLDTQYF. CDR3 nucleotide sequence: TGTGCCAGCAGTGAAGCCAGGGTGGGACGACTGGATACGCAGTATTTT.

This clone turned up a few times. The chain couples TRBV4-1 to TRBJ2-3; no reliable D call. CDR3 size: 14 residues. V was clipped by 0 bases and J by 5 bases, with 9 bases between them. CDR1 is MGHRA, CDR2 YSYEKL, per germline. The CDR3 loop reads CASSQEHKQDTQYF. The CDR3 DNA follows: TGCGCCAGCAGCCAAGAGCATAAACAAGATACGCAGTATTTT.